This T cell receptor beta chain stems from a study of T cell repertoires in cytomegalovirus infection. This CDR3 comprises 13 residues. CDR1 and CDR2 (germline): MNHEY, SVGAGI. Deletions cut 4 bases from V and 7 bases from J, with 11 bases between. TCRdb processed the reads anew with MiXCR; each CDR3 protein has one entry. The sample lists about 180,000 distinct CDR3 sequences, about 18% occurring once. This TCR was recovered from a human donor in good health (CMV status not recorded). Some clones in this sample may be carry-over from other donors' samples. The chain uses TRBV6-5 and TRBJ2-1, with D maybe TRBD1 (6 bases). The sequenced sample consisted of CD8+ T cells from PBMCs. Here the CDR3 reads CASSSRGYNEQFF. CDR3 bases: TGTGCCAGCAGTTCCAGGGGTTATAATGAGCAGTTCTTC.